This T cell receptor (beta chain) was recovered during a study of control samples from healthy donors and cancer patients. Assay used: immunoSEQ multiplex PCR; TCRdb lists only in-frame clones, some missing. The sample includes about 85,000 clones, 90% of them seen just once. The J segment lost 11 bases and the V segment lost 6 bases, leaving 7 bases of the junction unmatched. Per the germline V gene, CDR1 is MNHEY and CDR2 is SVGAGI. The CDR3 is made up of 12 amino acids. This rearrangement joins TRBV6-5 to TRBJ1-1; 9 positions agree with TRBD1. This clonotype was obtained from a woman aged 18-29 years in good health. Sequencing was done on a sample of blood. The CDR3 reads CASRPLDRGAFF. The CDR3 DNA reads TGTGCCAGCAGACCTTTGGACAGGGGTGCTTTCTTT.